The subject of this entry is one TCR beta chain. The data are from a study of shared clonotypes between healthy human individuals. TCRdb's table, derived via immunoSEQ multiplex PCR, lists solely in-frame clones and lacks some. Of about 690,000 clones in the sample, about nine tenths were seen once. This sequence originates from a young man in good health. Some clones in this sample may be carry-over from other donors' samples. The source material was memory CD8+ T cells from PBMCs. This sample's subset: CD45RO+ cells pooled with CCR7-negative TemRA cells.

CDR3 sequence reads: CASSLSWGAGANVLTF. CDR3 in DNA: TGTGCCAGCAGTTTATCTTGGGGAGCTGGGGCCAACGTCCTGACTTTC. The chain links TRBV27 to TRBJ2-6, with TRBD2 as a possible D gene (5 bases). This CDR3 comprises 16 residues. Germline lookup yields CDR1 MNHEY and CDR2 SMNVEV (reference sequence). V was cut by 0 bases and J by 2 bases, with 8 bases left in between.